This entry lists 9 T cell receptor beta chains sequenced from one sample in a study of post-analysis software for immune sequencing data. Study-wide results and limits: Elevated frequency relative to controls characterized about 5 TRBV segments in patients, TRBV5-6, TRBV5-1 and TRBV20-1 among them.

Researchers reported that TCR beta cDNA libraries carried unique molecular identifiers. TCRdb reanalysed the PCR reads using MiXCR and keeps one entry per CDR3 protein. Of hundreds of thousands of distinct CDR3 sequences listed, around 40% are singletons. Which antigens these TCRs recognize remains unknown. Material for sequencing was blood. The receptor set was obtained from a girl between 10 and 17 years old with multiple sclerosis.

This clonotype was seen only a few times. The CDR3 is CASSRAATYEQYF. DNA for the CDR3: TGTGCCAGCAGTCGGGCCGCCACCTACGAGCAGTACTTC. The rearrangement uses TRBV28 and TRBJ2-7, with no clear D. The CDR3 has 13 residues. Germline V gene lookup returns CDR1 MDHEN and CDR2 SYDVKM. V dropped 5 bases and J dropped 2 bases, with 10 bases sitting between them.

This chain links TRBV20-1 with TRBJ2-2; D is perhaps TRBD1 (6 bases). In germline, CDR1 is DFQATT, CDR2 SNEGSKA (reference sequence). This CDR3 has 13 residues. Trimming took off 5 bases at V and 3 bases at J, with 10 bases between the two ends. CDR3 residues: CSARQGHTGELFF. The CDR3 DNA reads TGCAGTGCTCGCCAGGGGCACACCGGGGAGCTGTTTTTT.

This clonotype was observed a handful of times. The chain has TRBV20-1 and TRBJ2-7; D is unclear. With 6 bases removed from V and 4 bases from J, the gap between germline ends came to 19 bases. The CDR3 runs 14 residues. Germline V gene lookup returns CDR1 DFQATT and CDR2 SNEGSKA (reference sequence). CDR3 sequence: CSANRQSVLYEQYF. CDR3 in DNA: TGCAGTGCCAACCGCCAGTCCGTGTTGTACGAGCAGTACTTC.

The V gene is TRBV28, the J gene TRBJ1-2; D is unresolved. Germline V gene sequence: CDR1 MDHEN, CDR2 SYDVKM. The CDR3 is made up of 13 amino acids. V was clipped by 2 bases and J by 5 bases, with 9 bases between them. The chain's CDR3 is CASSLRGLYGYTF. CDR3 sequence (DNA): TGTGCCAGCAGTTTACGAGGCCTTTATGGCTACACCTTC.

This clonotype was seen only a few times. The V and J genes are TRBV18 and TRBJ2-1, with TRBD2 as a possible D gene (6 bases). Trimming removed 3 bases at V and 9 bases at J, with 12 bases between. This CDR3 has 13 residues. Germline assignment: CDR1 KGHSH and CDR2 LQKENI. The CDR3 DNA is TGTGCCAGCTCACCTTCCGGGAGCCCTGAGCAGTTCTTC. Translated: CASSPSGSPEQFF.

The chain combines TRBV7-9 with TRBJ2-2, with 7 bases lining up with TRBD2. The CDR3 is 15 residues long. J gave up 10 bases and V 4 bases, and 12 bases lay outside the gene matches. In germline, CDR1 is SEHNR, CDR2 FQNEAQ (reference sequence). CDR3 coding DNA: TGTGCCAGCAGCTCCCCTCTACGGGGGAGGGAGGAGCTGTTTTTT. It yields the protein CASSSPLRGREELFF.

The genes are TRBV20-1 and TRBJ2-1; 16 positions match TRBD2. The length of the CDR3 is 15 residues. The J segment lost 5 bases and the V segment lost 3 bases, leaving 1 base of the junction unmatched. From germline, CDR1 is DFQATT and CDR2 SNEGSKA (reference sequence). CDR3 nucleotides: TGCAGTGCTAGGGGACTAGCGGGAGGGCACAATGAGCAGTTCTTC. Translated: CSARGLAGGHNEQFF.

The chain combines TRBV29-1 with TRBJ2-3; 8 bases match TRBD1. The CDR3 covers 14 residues. Trimming at V came to 6 bases and at J to 0 bases, leaving 5 bases not matched to a gene. The germline V gene has CDR1 SQVTM and CDR2 ANQGSEA. This CDR3 reads CSVYRGDSTDTQYF. CDR3 coding DNA: TGCAGCGTCTACAGGGGGGATAGCACAGATACGCAGTATTTT.

The J gene is TRBJ2-4, the V gene TRBV29-1; D unclear. The end of the DNA is better explained by TRBJ2-7, so the J call may be wrong. This CDR3 spans 14 amino acids. Germline-derived CDR1 and CDR2 are SQVTM and ANQGSEA. The CDR3 DNA sequence: TGCAGCGTTCGGGTTATTGGACGGGCCCACGAGCAGTACTTC. This encodes CSVRVIGRAHEQYF.